The 20 T cell receptor beta chains below come from one sample, sequenced in a study of shared clonotypes between healthy human individuals (dated by TCRdb to 2019 to 2021). Library creation used the immunoSEQ multiplex PCR assay. This is the immuneACCESS table as TCRdb keeps it, with only in-frame sequences that have V and J called. A part of the clones is gone; compared with another copy, unresolved V genes explain less than half, and the rest is unexplained. The sample table lists a few million clones, around nine tenths of them with a count of one. The ten top clones hold roughly 0.15% of the sample. The sequencing input was naive CD4+ T cells sorted from blood. The sample's cell subset or site, from its label and the paper: CD45RA+ positively selected. These receptors came from a man between 18 and 35 years old in good health.

The chain couples TRBV21-1 to TRBJ2-7; TRBD1 reflects the table's D call only, with no check against the DNA. TRBV21-1 has pseudogene status. The CDR3 loop spans 18 amino acids. Here the CDR3 DNA reads TGTGCCAGCAGCAAAGGAATAATGTGGGACAGGGTCTCCTACGAGCAGTACTTC. Protein product: CASSKGIMWDRVSYEQYF.

Concerning this clone: At the DNA level, this CDR3 is encoded by other sequences in the same sample as well. The chain joins TRBV5-1 to TRBJ2-5; 7 positions agree with TRBD2. CDR3 size: 15 residues. Germline V lookup: CDR1 SGHRS, CDR2 YFSETQ. V was clipped by 2 bases and J by 5 bases; unmatched bases: 9. Here the CDR3 DNA reads TGCGCCAGCAGCTTAGGCGGGGGTGGTACGGAGACCCAGTACTTC. It codes for CASSLGGGGTETQYF.

Only one count was recorded for this clone. The rearrangement links TRBV7-9 to TRBJ2-7, with a possible D match to TRBD1 (6 bases). Trimming left V 2 bases short and J 4 bases short, with 15 bases between. The CDR3 totals 15 residues. From germline, CDR1 is SEHNR and CDR2 FQNEAQ (reference sequence). This chain's CDR3 is CASSLSPGASYEQYF. The CDR3, as DNA: TGTGCCAGCAGCTTATCGCCAGGGGCGTCGTACGAGCAGTACTTC.

This rearrangement joins TRBV9 to TRBJ2-1, with 8 bases that match TRBD1. Trimming removed 1 base from V and 8 bases from J; junction bases left unmatched: 5. CDR1 SGDLS and CDR2 YYNGEE come from the germline V gene. The CDR3 totals 14 residues. Written as DNA, the CDR3 is TGTGCCAGCAGCGTACGGACAGGGAGTCATGAGCAGTTCTTC. This translates into CASSVRTGSHEQFF.

The J gene is TRBJ2-1, the V gene TRBV5-1; 8 positions match TRBD1. Losses at the gene ends were 3 bases for V and 2 bases for J; bases not matched to a gene: 1. CDR1 SGHRS and CDR2 YFSETQ come from the germline V gene. The CDR3 is 14 residues long. The CDR3 is CASSSTGAYNEQFF. Here the CDR3 DNA reads TGCGCCAGCAGCTCGACAGGGGCCTACAATGAGCAGTTCTTC.

The chain links TRBV6-5 to TRBJ2-2, with TRBD2 matching 12 bases. With 6 bases clipped from V and 6 bases from J, the junction kept 2 bases outside the gene matches. Germline CDR1 is MNHEY and CDR2 is SVGAGI. The CDR3 covers 14 residues. CDR3 in amino acids: CASRLAGGPGELFF. The CDR3 region has the DNA TGTGCCAGCAGGCTAGCGGGAGGGCCCGGGGAGCTGTTTTTT.

The J gene is TRBJ1-4, the V gene TRBV30; the D gene is possibly TRBD1 (5 bases). V was trimmed by 3 bases and J by 8 bases, leaving 19 bases between them. This CDR3 is built from 15 residues. Germline V gene data show CDR1 as GTSNPN and CDR2 as SVGIG (reference sequence). The CDR3 protein is CAWSGAGGRNEKLFF. In DNA, the CDR3 is TGTGCCTGGAGCGGGGCTGGGGGAAGGAACGAAAAACTGTTTTTT.

The chain combines TRBV25-1 with TRBJ2-5; a weak D match, TRBD2 (7 bases). Germline CDR1 reads MGHDK; CDR2 reads SYGVNS. The V gene lost 1 base and the J gene lost 4 bases, with 19 bases spanning the gap. CDR3 length equals 17 residues. The CDR3 DNA follows: TGTGCCAGCAGTGAATGGGGGGGACAATCGAGGGGAGAGACCCAGTACTTC. Translation gives CASSEWGGQSRGETQYF.

This clone showed up just once. This chain joins TRBV2 and TRBJ1-5; D might be TRBD1 (6 bases). The V end lost 3 bases, the J end lost 15 bases, and 21 bases lay between the germline ends. The CDR3 sequence is 14 residues long. Germline V CDR1 and CDR2: SNHLY, FYNNEI. The DNA of the CDR3 is TGTGCCAGCAGTGAGACAGGAAAAACCTCCTCGGGGCATTTT. Its translation is CASSETGKTSSGHF.

The chain has TRBV2 and TRBJ1-1, with D hard to call. Germline lookup yields CDR1 SNHLY and CDR2 FYNNEI. V was cut by 6 bases and J by 3 bases, with 17 bases left in between. This CDR3 contains 15 residues. CDR3 protein: CASRRTLAEDTEAFF. The DNA of the CDR3 is TGTGCCAGCAGGAGGACCTTGGCGGAGGACACTGAAGCTTTCTTT. Full variable domain (rest looked up from reference TRBV2 and TRBJ1-1): EPEVTQTPSHQVTQMGQEVILRCVPISNHLYFYWYRQILGQKVEFLVSFYNNEISEKSEIFDDQFSVERPDGSNFTLKIRSTKLEDSAMYFCASRRTLAEDTEAFFGQGTRLTVV.

As regards this clone: Germline and junction disagree at one end, which may indicate a read error. This chain connects TRBV5-1 to TRBJ2-3, with 7 bases that match TRBD2. Germline CDR1 is SGHRS and CDR2 is YFSETQ. The CDR3 runs 14 residues. This CDR3 reads CASTPTSATDRQYF. The CDR3 coding sequence is TGCGCCAGCACCCCAACTAGCGCCACAGATAGGCAGTATTTT.

V gene TRBV2 combines with J gene TRBJ1-4, with D perhaps matching TRBD1 (5 bases). The CDR3 has 15 amino acids. Germline values: CDR1 SNHLY, CDR2 FYNNEI. Trimming removed 6 bases from V and 2 bases from J, with 13 bases in between. Here the CDR3 reads CASSPQGTTNEKLFF. The CDR3 DNA reads as TGTGCCAGCAGCCCCCAGGGAACTACTAATGAAAAACTGTTTTTT.

The chain has TRBV19 and TRBJ2-1; tentatively, D is TRBD1 (5 bases). The ends were cut back, 4 bases at V and 2 bases at J, with 9 bases in the middle. Germline V gene sequence: CDR1 LNHDA, CDR2 SQIVND (reference sequence). CDR3 length equals 14 residues. This CDR3 reads CASSTQGTYNEQFF. CDR3 sequence (DNA): TGTGCCAGTAGTACCCAGGGCACCTACAATGAGCAGTTCTTC.

The genes are TRBV10-1 and TRBJ1-1; D gene ambiguous. The CDR3 contains 13 residues. Germline V CDR1 and CDR2: WNHNN, SYGVQD (reference sequence). The V end lost 4 bases, the J end lost 1 base, and 7 bases lay between the germline ends. The CDR3 nucleotides are TGCGCCAGCAGTGCTGAACCGAACACTGAAGCTTTCTTT. Translating it yields CASSAEPNTEAFF.

The chain uses TRBV9 and TRBJ2-3, with 9 bases that match TRBD2. The CDR3 length is 14 residues. The V and J ends lost 8 bases and 0 bases, in that order; junction bases with no gene match: 4. Germline CDR1 is SGDLS and CDR2 is YYNGEE. CDR3 in DNA: TGTGCCAGTAAGCGGGAGGACAGCACAGATACGCAGTATTTT. It is translated as CASKREDSTDTQYF.

The rearrangement joins TRBV27 to TRBJ1-5; TRBD1 might be the D (5 bases). V was trimmed by 5 bases and J by 2 bases, leaving 13 bases between them. The CDR3 is 15 residues long. Germline V gives CDR1 MNHEY, CDR2 SMNVEV (reference sequence). Here the CDR3 reads CASSPDTQGNQPQHF. The CDR3 nucleotides are TGTGCCAGCAGTCCCGACACACAGGGCAATCAGCCCCAGCATTTT.

The genes are TRBV11-2 and TRBJ2-5; 9 bases line up with TRBD2. CDR1 SGHAT and CDR2 FQNNGV come from the germline V gene. V lost 1 base, J lost 5 bases, and 5 bases stayed unmatched. This CDR3 has 15 residues. The CDR3 region is CASSLGAGGGETQYF. CDR3 bases: TGTGCCAGCAGCTTAGGAGCGGGAGGTGGGGAGACCCAGTACTTC.

The chain recombines TRBV6-6 with TRBJ2-3; no firm D call. The CDR3 extends over 13 amino acids. V lost 8 bases and J lost 4, with 13 bases in between. The germline CDR1 and CDR2 sequences are MNHNY and SVGAGI (reference sequence). The CDR3 protein is CASEARPPDTQYF. In nucleotides, the CDR3 is TGTGCCAGCGAGGCGAGACCCCCAGATACGCAGTATTTT.

V usage is TRBV2 and J usage is TRBJ1-2, with D maybe TRBD1 (5 bases). The CDR3 runs 15 residues. Looked up from germline, CDR1 is SNHLY and CDR2 is FYNNEI. Trimming removed 6 bases from V and 5 bases from J, with 19 bases in between. The CDR3 nucleotides are TGTGCCAGCAGAGTCCGGGACGGACCATTTTATGGCTACACCTTC. Residues: CASRVRDGPFYGYTF.

The rearrangement joins TRBV18 to TRBJ2-1, with D tentatively TRBD1 (6 bases). The CDR3 length is 17 residues. V was clipped by 3 bases and J by 5 bases, with 20 bases between them. Germline lookup yields CDR1 KGHSH and CDR2 LQKENI. This CDR3 is CASSPFGGRELNNEQFF. CDR3 DNA: TGTGCCAGCTCACCTTTTGGGGGCAGGGAATTAAACAATGAGCAGTTCTTC. Together with reference TRBV18 and TRBJ2-1, the CDR3 gives the full variable domain: NAGVMQNPRHLVRRRGQEARLRCSPMKGHSHVYWYRQLPEEGLKFMVYLQKENIIDESGMPKERFSAEFPKEGPSILRIQQVVRGDSAAYFCASSPFGGRELNNEQFFGPGTRLTVL.